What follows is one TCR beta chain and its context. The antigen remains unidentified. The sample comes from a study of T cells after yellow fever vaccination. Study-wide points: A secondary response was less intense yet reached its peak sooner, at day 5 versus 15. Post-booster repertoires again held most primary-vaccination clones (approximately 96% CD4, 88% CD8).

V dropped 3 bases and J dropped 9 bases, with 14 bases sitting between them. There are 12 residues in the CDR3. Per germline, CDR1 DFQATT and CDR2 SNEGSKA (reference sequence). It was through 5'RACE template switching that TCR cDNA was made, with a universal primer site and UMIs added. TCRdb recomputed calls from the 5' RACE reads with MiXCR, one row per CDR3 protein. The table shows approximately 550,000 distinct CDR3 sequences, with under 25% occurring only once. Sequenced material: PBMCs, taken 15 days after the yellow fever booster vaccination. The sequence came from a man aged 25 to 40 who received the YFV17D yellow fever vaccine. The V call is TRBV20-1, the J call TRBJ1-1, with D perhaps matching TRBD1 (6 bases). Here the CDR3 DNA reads TGCAGTGCTAGTATTGCGGGGGGCAAAGCTTTCTTT. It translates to CSASIAGGKAFF.